This T cell receptor beta chain was captured in a study of T-cell memory formation after mild COVID-19. In the study overall: Largely donor-specific TCR clusters were found. Study results and caveats: CM and EM subsets held most contracting CD4+ clones; EMRA held CD8+ ones. Clones shrinking between day 15 and 85 showed a balanced CD4/CD8 split, and those that grew later tilted toward CD4+.

Worth noting for this clonotype: No antigen is known for it.

5'RACE with constant-segment primers built TCRalpha and TCRbeta cDNA libraries with UMIs. TCRdb re-called the 5' RACE reads through MiXCR, storing one row per CDR3 protein. Of about 150,000 distinct CDR3 sequences listed, roughly 28% were seen once; the top ten hold around 13%. The CDR3 is made up of 12 amino acids. The germline CDR1 and CDR2 sequences are GTSNPN and SVGIG (reference sequence). J lost 5 bases, V lost 3 bases, and 0 bases had no gene match. This TCR came from an adult woman who had mild COVID-19 (a few samples of this study predate the infection). Cell type and time point are not known. This chain links TRBV30 with TRBJ2-1, with 8 positions matching TRBD2. The specimen was PBMCs or a T cell subset sorted from them (not recorded which). In DNA form, the CDR3 reads TGTGCCTGGAGACTAGCGGACAATGAGCAGTTCTTC. It codes for CAWRLADNEQFF.